The source of this T cell receptor beta chain is a study of cytomegalovirus exposure and HLA in healthy donors. Study-level findings and limits: Specificity for CMV antigens was confirmed in vitro for three of the CMV-associated chains. According to the study, roughly 160 TCR beta chains were cytomegalovirus-associated. In a later analysis, HLA-C alleles had the fewest associated TCRs, DRB1 alleles the most.

The PCR made use of 60 Vbeta and 13 Jbeta primers. Some clones are missing from TCRdb's copy, which holds only in-frame ones; the method was immunoSEQ multiplex PCR. The sample yields around 150,000 clones, approximately 84% seen once. Turning to this clone: The antigen remains undetermined.

CDR3 length: 14 residues. CDR1 is SGHTA, CDR2 FQGTGA, per germline. The TCR sequence derives from a man aged 18 to 35 in good health and CMV-seropositive. The chain couples TRBV7-3 to TRBJ2-5; D is possibly TRBD1 (6 bases). The J call is in doubt because the DNA end fits TRBJ2-7 better. The sample comprised PBMCs. The CDR3 nucleotides are TGTGCCAGCAGCTTAACCCCAGGGGCCAACGAGCAGTACTTC. Translation: CASSLTPGANEQYF.